What follows is one T cell receptor (beta chain) and its context. These data are taken from a study of blood T cell repertoires in COVID-19. The CDR3 loop spans 14 amino acids. The V and J ends lost 1 base and 6 bases respectively, with 8 bases between them. The germline CDR1 and CDR2 sequences are KGHDR and SFDVKD. The method was immunoSEQ multiplex PCR; TCRdb's version includes in-frame clones alone and lacks a portion of them. The sample shows some 150,000 clones, 85% to 90% of them seen only once. The sequencing input was peripheral blood. The J gene is TRBJ2-2, the V gene TRBV24-1; the D is unclear. The TCR originated in a woman between 55 and 75 years old with acute or convalescent COVID-19. The CDR3 DNA follows: TGTGCCACCAGTGATTTCAGTATCGCCGGGGAGCTGTTTTTT. Its translation is CATSDFSIAGELFF.